This TCR beta chain was profiled in a study of blood T cell repertoires in COVID-19. Study-wide background: PBMCs, B-cell-depleted T cells, or T cells provided the cDNA or gDNA that made up the material.

Authors' methods: Nucleated cell number was recorded as an estimate derived from reference gene primer amplification. TCRdb keeps only in-frame clones here, not all; method: immunoSEQ multiplex PCR. V and J calls and clone size come straight from that table; D and trimming were deduced from the DNA. Of under 300,000 clones in the sample, about 79% were seen once. In germline, CDR1 is MDHEN, CDR2 SYDVKM. This CDR3 comprises 15 residues. J lost 2 bases, V lost 10 bases, and 5 bases had no gene match. The sequenced sample consisted of peripheral blood. The chain employs TRBV28 and TRBJ2-6; 10 bases fit TRBD2. The sequence came from a woman over 75 with acute or convalescent COVID-19. This chain's CDR3 is CATRSGGAGANVLTF. The CDR3 coding sequence is TGTGCCACCAGGAGCGGGGGGGCTGGGGCCAACGTCCTGACTTTC.